This T cell receptor beta chain stems from a study of cytomegalovirus exposure and HLA in healthy donors (dated by TCRdb to 2015 to 2018). With respect to the entire study: In an earlier analysis of about 560 of the donors, 276 Gb of sequence data and 117 million unique TCR beta sequences from about 190 million T cells were reported. About 300 gigabases of sequencing data and approximately 84 million unique TCR sequences were included in an early release covering about 700 HLA-typed donors. The genetic ancestry cluster associated with self-reported Caucasian donors included over 65% of the roughly 400 genotyped donors. The study aimed to test whether cataloging public T cell receptors could reveal signatures of past pathogen exposure. The study used immunosequencing to profile the T cell repertoires of approximately 640 subjects and linked those repertoires to cytomegalovirus serostatus. Besides the first cohort of 550 to 750 subjects, a separate validation cohort made up of 120 different subjects was used. To predict cytomegalovirus infection status, the study brought together high-throughput TCR immunosequencing, statistical association of individual TCRs with disease status, and machine learning. A later analysis re-examined previously published TCR beta repertoires from 500 to 700 donors and added high-resolution HLA genotyping to investigate patterns of TCR occurrence. In the later analysis, no new phenotypic data were used to find candidate immune exposures; instead, reliance was placed on TCR beta sequences and their occurrence across donors. An earlier analysis of 587 of the donors applied high-throughput TCR beta sequencing to assess whether each TCR beta V gene segment acted as functional or pseudogenic. Donor age, sex, ethnicity and CMV serostatus were compiled alongside the repertoire data. A later genetic analysis took genome-wide SNP genotypes for about three fifths of the 666 donors and used that subset as a discovery cohort. Every discovery cohort repertoire had been produced on one sequencing platform. Class I and class II HLA loci were covered by the typing at four-digit resolution. Typing coverage varied by locus: roughly 629-640 donors for A, B, C, DRB1 and DQB1; 522 for DQA1; nearly 610 for DPA1; under 490 for DPB1. Roughly five DR-DQ haplotypes were treated as single units for association and clustering because of strong linkage in the cohort. Among some 400 genotyped donors of the cohort, an average of 235,054 unique TCR beta nucleotide sequences were sequenced per donor, roughly 20% of them non-productive.

The cohort comprised hundreds of healthy bone marrow donors. Cohort members were all nominally healthy when sampled, although unrecorded immune exposures were likely present. The donor was CMV seropositive and belonged to the group of some 290 seropositive cohort members. A peripheral blood sample was provided by each donor, and peripheral blood mononuclear cells were used for TCR beta sequencing. The Qiagen DNeasy Blood Extraction Kit was used to extract genomic DNA from the blood cell samples. The germline V gene supplies CDR1 SNHLY and CDR2 FYNNEI. V loses 6 bases at its end and J loses 0 bases; junction bases beyond the gene matches: 11. From cysteine to phenylalanine, the CDR3 is 18 amino acids long. The entry retains the CDR3 DNA only, 54 bases that are in frame from base 1. Points the paper makes about the study in general: Strong co-occurrence of HLA alleles, especially DR and DQ, made assigning TCR associations to individual alleles difficult. In a later analysis, 15,000 to 20,000 TCR beta sequences were associated with specific HLA alleles at a false discovery rate of 0.05. Roughly uniform sequencing depth across donors was assumed in presence/absence analyses, although this assumption may not hold. The study gave a list of some 150 TCR beta chains associated with cytomegalovirus. This cohort had only TCR beta chains sequenced, and the lack of alpha or paired-chain data limited which features could be detected. In a later analysis, HLA-associated TCR beta chains showed more clonal expansion and lower generation probabilities than non-associated chains that were equally common. According to a later analysis, most CMV-associated TCR beta chains appeared to be HLA-restricted, and the HLA associations seemed to be driven largely by CMV exposure. A further reported finding was that TCR beta sequences accurately predicted the HLA-A and HLA-B alleles for most subjects in the first cohort. According to the authors, the approach could potentially be generalized to other disease states and immunological phenotypes. In an earlier analysis of approximately 590 of the donors, most TCR beta V segments were observed in productive rearrangements about 87% or about 30% of the time, broadly matching IMGT annotations. A later analysis reported that several top co-occurrence clusters appeared linked to parvovirus B19, influenza, CMV and Epstein-Barr virus. The sequencing pipeline was judged likely to have produced a cluster of highly shared sequence variants as a technical artifact. Linkage disequilibrium might explain the correlated functional status among segregating V segments, but an unknown experimental factor could not be ruled out. Immune exposure information for the cohort was limited to CMV serostatus. An association between a missense DCLRE1C variant and V-gene and J-gene trimming of TCR beta chains was found in a later genetic analysis and replicated in an independent cohort. Because counts were too low, around 17 rarely observed V segments, including chromosome 9 orphons, were left out of the earlier analysis of about 620 of the donors. A few of the identified cytomegalovirus-associated TCR beta chains were confirmed in vitro to be specific for cytomegalovirus antigens. Across donors, most TCR sequences were observed very rarely, whereas some public TCRs were present in many individuals. In a later genetic analysis, fewer N-insertions in productive TCRs were reported among donors in an Asian-associated ancestry cluster than the roughly 700-donor mean. Some IMGT-functional V segments, including TRBV6-2 and TRBV6-3, could not be told apart with the 87-base-pair reads, so those segments were excluded. The classifier was reported to diagnose cytomegalovirus status with high specificity and sensitivity in both the original and validation cohorts. According to a later analysis, TCR association rates differed among HLA loci, with DRB1 alleles showing the most associated TCRs and HLA-C alleles showing the fewest. Because some donors lacked HLA typing at each locus, the association tests relied only on the typed subset.

This clone turned up a few times. Its antigen remains undetermined. No much larger clonotype is one base removed from it; base qualities were not supplied. The library was obtained by the immunoSEQ multiplex PCR assay. For the multiplex PCR, a mixture combining 60 forward primers for TCR Vbeta segments and 13 reverse primers for TCR Jbeta segments was used. The CDR3 region of rearranged TCR beta genes was amplified from genomic DNA with a multiplex PCR assay. Amplified TCR beta libraries were sequenced as 87-base-pair reads on the Illumina HiSeq System. In the paper's pipeline: A later analysis counted some 80 million unique TCR beta chains across the 666 repertoires, and roughly 9.9 million of these chains were shared by at least two donors. To remove PCR and sequencing errors, raw reads were error-corrected and collapsed into unique sequences using a nearest-neighbor algorithm that merged closely related sequences. V, D and J gene segments were assigned by aligning CDR3 sequences to IMGT reference sequences. Each retained sequence needed at least a six-nucleotide match to both a V gene segment and a J gene segment. Rearrangements were called productive when the CDR3 lacked stop codons and stayed in frame with V and J; all others were non-productive. CDR3 was defined by IMGT convention, running from the second conserved V-encoded cysteine to the conserved J-encoded phenylalanine. In an earlier analysis of 550 to 650 of the donors, sequences lacking an unambiguous match to a single V gene segment were excluded. In an earlier analysis of approximately 610 of the donors, V segments were called functional above 56.7% productive rearrangements and were called segregating when the between-donor standard deviation exceeded 5%. A statistical classification framework was built to diagnose cytomegalovirus status from the catalog of TCR beta chain sequences. V and J gene assignment, in a later analysis, came from comparing TCR nucleotide sequences with IMGT/GENE-DB human TR gene sequences. In a later analysis, CDR3 sequences and most-parsimonious VDJ recombination scenarios were assigned using the TCRdist pipeline. In a later analysis, every TCR beta chain was defined by the combination of its CDR3 amino acid sequence and its V-gene family, and reads without a unique V-gene family were dropped. As a way to deal with suspected cross-contamination and a sequencing artifact, a later analysis dropped 450 to 700 nucleotide sequences that were highly shared and had low generation probability. For each public chain, a later analysis derived a clonal expansion index from normalized ranks of inferred template counts within each repertoire. A later analysis computed generation probabilities with a VDJ recombination model fitted to out-of-frame rearrangements, and checked the results against IGoR. In a later analysis, TCR-TCR, TCR-HLA and TCR-CMV co-occurrence was scored with hypergeometric tests, and a repertoire-size bias correction was applied to TCR pairs. In a later analysis, false discovery rates were estimated by permuting HLA or CMV assignments 20 times. In a later analysis, co-occurring TCRs were grouped with DBSCAN, and TCRdist sequence similarity was added when clustering was performed within HLA-allele-positive subsets. Repertoires with fewer than 30,000 or more than 120,000 public chains, plus five repertoires with anomalous nucleotide sharing, were excluded from co-occurrence clustering. TCRdb holds this immuneACCESS table with in-frame rearrangements only. Some clones are missing; in checked studies, unresolved V genes explain under half, and the rest has no known cause. V, J and clone size are those of that table, while D and trimming were read from the DNA. This sample is represented by about 190,000 clones; about 12% of them were singletons. Together, the top ten hold 7.5% to 10% of the sample.

The source material was PBMCs. The source of this sequence is a man aged 45-65 years in good health and CMV-seropositive. The chain employs TRBV2 and TRBJ1-6; TRBD1 lines up with 7 middle nucleotides. The DNA sequence reads TGTGCCAGCAGGGGCAGGGGGGCTAGGAGCTCCTATAATTCACCCCTCCACTTT. Its protein is CASRGRGARSSYNSPLHF. This CDR3, with the reference TRBV2 and TRBJ1-6 proteins standing in past its ends, gives the full variable domain EPEVTQTPSHQVTQMGQEVILRCVPISNHLYFYWYRQILGQKVEFLVSFYNNEISEKSEIFDDQFSVERPDGSNFTLKIRSTKLEDSAMYFCASRGRGARSSYNSPLHFGNGTRLTVT.